This TCR beta chain was recovered during a study of cytomegalovirus exposure and HLA in healthy donors (dated by TCRdb to about 2017). Study-wide context: In an earlier analysis of approximately 500 of the donors, under 300 Gb of sequence data and some 100 million unique TCR beta sequences from about 179 million T cells were reported. An early release that covered roughly 600 HLA-typed donors contained around 300 gigabases of sequencing data and tens of millions of unique TCR sequences. High-throughput TCR immunosequencing, statistical association of individual TCRs with disease status, and machine learning were combined to predict cytomegalovirus infection status. Several DR-DQ haplotypes were treated as single units for association and clustering because of strong linkage in the cohort. In the later analysis, no new phenotypic data were used to find candidate immune exposures; instead, reliance was placed on TCR beta sequences and their occurrence across donors. Of the roughly 420 genotyped donors, more than 75% were placed in the genetic ancestry cluster associated with self-reported Caucasian donors. In a later genetic analysis, genome-wide SNP genotypes for about 55% of the roughly 700 donors were used, and that subset was treated as a discovery cohort. The study was designed to test whether signatures of past pathogen exposure could be identified by cataloging public T cell receptors. Along with the 666-subject first cohort, a separate validation cohort of over a hundred different subjects was used. HLA typing covered class I and class II loci at four-digit resolution. The number of typed donors differed by locus: 629-630 for A, B, C, DRB1 and DQB1; 500 to 550 for DQA1; approximately 600 for DPA1; and roughly 490 for DPB1. Using immunosequencing, the study profiled T cell repertoires from fewer than 850 subjects and related those repertoires to cytomegalovirus serostatus. Every repertoire in the discovery cohort had been generated on one and the same sequencing platform. An earlier analysis of several hundred of the donors used high-throughput TCR beta sequencing to judge whether each TCR beta V gene segment behaved as functional or pseudogenic. Donor age, sex, ethnicity and CMV serostatus were compiled alongside the repertoire data. In a later analysis, previously published TCR beta repertoires from several hundred donors were re-analyzed and high-resolution HLA genotyping was added so that TCR occurrence patterns could be studied. On average, approximately 250,000 unique TCR beta nucleotide sequences were sequenced per donor among a few hundred genotyped donors of the cohort, with 15% to 20% of those sequences being non-productive. The research as a whole found: In an earlier analysis of some 550 of the donors, most TCR beta V segments were observed in productive rearrangements about 87% or about 30% of the time, broadly matching IMGT annotations. According to a later analysis, parvovirus B19, influenza, CMV and Epstein-Barr virus appeared linked to several top co-occurrence clusters. The authors suggested that the approach could potentially be extended to other disease states and immunological phenotypes. An association between a missense DCLRE1C variant and V-gene and J-gene trimming of TCR beta chains was found in a later genetic analysis and replicated in an independent cohort. Compared with equally common non-associated chains, HLA-associated TCR beta chains in a later analysis were more clonally expanded and had lower generation probabilities. Assigning TCR associations to individual alleles was difficult when HLA alleles, especially DR and DQ, strongly co-occurred. According to a later genetic analysis, donors in an Asian-associated ancestry cluster had fewer N-insertions in productive TCRs than the approximately 700-donor mean. Roughly uniform sequencing depth across donors was assumed in presence/absence analyses, although this assumption may not hold. A total of 150 to 200 TCR beta chains were listed by the study as associated with cytomegalovirus. A group of highly shared sequence variants was considered likely to be a technical artifact of the sequencing pipeline. Cytomegalovirus status was reported to be diagnosed by the classifier with high specificity and sensitivity in both the original and validation cohorts. While some public TCRs were present in many individuals, most TCR sequences turned up only very rarely across donors. The 87-base-pair reads could not distinguish some IMGT-functional V segments, including TRBV6-2 and TRBV6-3, so those segments were excluded. Linkage disequilibrium might explain the correlated functional status among segregating V segments, but an unknown experimental factor could not be ruled out. A later analysis found that TCR association rates varied across HLA loci, with DRB1 alleles showing the most associated TCRs and HLA-C alleles the fewest. The only immune exposure information available for the cohort was CMV serostatus. Because counts were too low, about 15 rarely observed V segments, including chromosome 9 orphons, were left out of the earlier analysis of approximately 580 of the donors. According to a later analysis, most CMV-associated TCR beta chains appeared to be HLA-restricted, and the HLA associations seemed to be driven largely by CMV exposure. A few of the identified cytomegalovirus-associated TCR beta chains were confirmed in vitro to be specific for cytomegalovirus antigens. Because HLA typing was unavailable for some donors at each locus, only the typed subset was used in association tests. At a false discovery rate of 0.05, a later analysis linked 16,951 TCR beta sequences to specific HLA alleles. A further reported finding was that TCR beta sequences accurately predicted the HLA-A and HLA-B alleles for most subjects in the first cohort. This cohort had only TCR beta chains sequenced, and the lack of alpha or paired-chain data limited which features could be detected.

At the junction V is shortened by 5 bases and J by 3 bases, with 16 bases in between. The CDR3 goes from the cysteine to the phenylalanine over 15 residues. CDR3 DNA is the only sequence kept; it has 45 bases, read in frame from the first base. Based on the germline V gene (reference sequence), the CDR1 and CDR2 sequences are LNHDA and SQIVND. The cohort comprised approximately 700 healthy bone marrow donors. All cohort members were sampled while nominally healthy, although unrecorded immune exposures were likely present. The donor tested CMV seropositive, placing the donor among the approximately 290 seropositive members of the cohort. Each donor provided a peripheral blood sample, and peripheral blood mononuclear cells were used for TCR beta sequencing. Genomic DNA extraction from the blood cell samples was performed with the Qiagen DNeasy Blood Extraction Kit. Comment on this clone: The antigen this receptor binds is unknown.

Library generation was performed with the immunoSEQ multiplex PCR assay. For the multiplex PCR, a mixture combining 60 forward primers for TCR Vbeta segments and 13 reverse primers for TCR Jbeta segments was used. Amplification of the CDR3 region of rearranged TCR beta genes was performed with a multiplex PCR assay on genomic DNA. The amplified TCR beta libraries were sequenced on the Illumina HiSeq System as 87-base-pair reads. The published analysis was carried out like this. A later analysis counted about 82 million unique TCR beta chains across the 550 to 750 repertoires, and roughly 10 million of these chains were shared by at least two donors. To remove PCR and sequencing errors, raw reads were error-corrected and collapsed into unique sequences using a nearest-neighbor algorithm that merged closely related sequences. Alignment of CDR3 sequences to IMGT reference sequences was used to assign V, D and J gene segments. For a sequence to be retained, a match of at least six nucleotides to both a V gene segment and a J gene segment was required. Rearrangements were classified as productive when the CDR3 lacked stop codons and remained in frame with V and J, and all other rearrangements were classified as non-productive. CDR3 was defined by IMGT convention, running from the second conserved V-encoded cysteine to the conserved J-encoded phenylalanine. The earlier analysis of about 570 of the donors excluded any sequence lacking an unambiguous match to a single V gene segment. In an earlier analysis of 450 to 700 of the donors, V segments were called functional above 56.7% productive rearrangements and were called segregating when the between-donor standard deviation exceeded 5%. A statistical classification framework was built to diagnose cytomegalovirus status from the catalog of TCR beta chain sequences. In a later analysis, V and J genes were assigned by comparing TCR nucleotide sequences against IMGT/GENE-DB human TR gene sequences. Using the TCRdist pipeline, a later analysis assigned CDR3 sequences along with most-parsimonious VDJ recombination scenarios. A later analysis defined each TCR beta chain by its CDR3 amino acid sequence plus V-gene family, and excluded reads lacking a unique V-gene family. As a way to deal with suspected cross-contamination and a sequencing artifact, a later analysis dropped over 550 nucleotide sequences that were highly shared and had low generation probability. For each public chain, a later analysis derived a clonal expansion index from normalized ranks of inferred template counts within each repertoire. In a later analysis, generation probabilities were computed using a VDJ recombination model fitted to out-of-frame rearrangements, and the results were checked against IGoR. A later analysis scored TCR-TCR, TCR-HLA and TCR-CMV co-occurrence with hypergeometric tests, applying a repertoire-size bias correction to TCR pairs. False discovery rates were estimated in a later analysis by permuting HLA or CMV assignments 20 times. In a later analysis, co-occurring TCRs were grouped with DBSCAN, and TCRdist sequence similarity was added when clustering was performed within HLA-allele-positive subsets. Repertoires with fewer than 30,000 or more than 120,000 public chains were left out of co-occurrence clustering, as were four to six repertoires with anomalous nucleotide sharing. In TCRdb, the immuneACCESS table is reduced to in-frame sequences with V and J assigned. These tables do not hold every clone; where another copy was compared, an unresolved V gene accounts for under half, and the others remain unexplained. From that table come the V and J calls and clone size; the DNA was used to work out D and trimming. For this sample, the table gives roughly 51,000 clones. The leading ten clones occupy approximately 6.6% of the sample.

This TCR was sampled from a male donor in good health and CMV-seropositive. The sample was PBMCs. This sequence uses TRBV19 and TRBJ1-1; a weak D assignment points to TRBD1 (6 bases agree). CDR3 loop: CASSVYRVFDTEAFF. Here is the DNA: TGTGCCAGTAGTGTTTACAGGGTTTTCGACACTGAAGCTTTCTTT.